This T cell receptor beta chain comes out of a study of radiotherapy plus CTLA-4 blockade in lung cancer. The wider study: 15% to 20% of enrolled patients responded objectively, and 31% had disease control.

The assay was immunoSEQ multiplex PCR, and TCRdb's table has in-frame clones only and misses some. The sample holds around 100,000 clones, approximately 72% seen once. Trimming removed 7 bases from V and 5 bases from J; junction bases left unmatched: 11. Per germline, CDR1 SGHRS and CDR2 YFSETQ. The CDR3 is 17 amino acids. CTLA-4 blockade using ipilimumab, together with focal radiation, was received by patients with chemo-refractory metastatic non-small-cell lung cancer. Study-wide findings and caveats: TCR clones originating in tumors grew in number in blood after radiotherapy plus ipilimumab.

Remarks on this clone: Its antigen is not identified.

This clonotype was sampled from a human donor with non-small cell lung cancer who had a partial response to radiotherapy plus ipilimumab. Some clones in this sample may be carry-over from other donors' samples. Sequenced material: peripheral blood, taken from a patient treated with radiotherapy plus ipilimumab. The genes are TRBV5-1 and TRBJ2-5; TRBD2 matches 16 bases. This CDR3 is CASSGTSGGAGDETQYF. The CDR3 nucleotides read TGCGCCAGCTCCGGGACTAGCGGGGGGGCGGGCGATGAGACCCAGTACTTC.